This TCR beta chain originates from a study of T cell responses to AZD1222 COVID-19 vaccine listed by TCRdb under 2021. Notes on the research overall: AZD1222 recipients whose second dose came at about 4 weeks and those whose second dose came at about 12 weeks were combined into one group, since spike-specific TCR depth and breadth did not differ between the two schedules. TCR sequencing covered fewer than 250 trial participants: 200 to 220 given two doses of AZD1222 and 26 given two doses of MenACWY control vaccine. Enrollment into the trials was organized by age into subgroups of 18-55, 56-69 and 70-plus years, and those subgroups contained roughly 160, 29 and 62 TCR-sequenced participants, respectively. Results the study describes overall, beyond this receptor: The 56-69-year group was small, and its depth increase did not reach significance, likely because of low power. The whole spike protein was spanned by vaccine-associated CD4 TCRs, and dominant responses were seen in regions 160-218 and 743-854. A significant rise in spike-specific TCR breadth and depth was observed after two AZD1222 doses relative to day 0 and relative to MenACWY recipients. Nearly half of unique spike-specific TCRs reportedly recognized epitopes outside regions mutated in the B.1.351 and B.1.1.7 variants. Only a handful of AZD1222 recipients were SARS-CoV-2 seropositive at baseline, limiting conclusions about previously exposed vaccinees. Participants were mostly white British, with more females than males. The authors suggested clonal diversity may have been underestimated. No day 14 peak-response samples were available, so repertoires were characterized only after the peak T cell response.

The CDR3 regions of human TCRbeta chains were analyzed by immunosequencing. Under the source paper's analysis protocol: TCRs in the repertoires were matched against a reference library of SARS-CoV-2-specific TCRs that had been generated with the MIRA antigen-specificity platform. Breadth meant the fraction of unique TCRs that were SARS-CoV-2-associated, whereas depth meant the fraction of total T cells that were SARS-CoV-2-associated. Using the MIRA data, each spike-specific TCR was mapped to the spike region that the TCR reacts to and placed in a CD4 or CD8 class. Log10-transformed breadth and depth values were compared by one-way ANOVA with Sidak's multiple comparisons tests. As stored in TCRdb, this immuneACCESS dataset retains in-frame rearrangements with V and J assigned. A fraction of the clones does not appear; measured against another copy, unresolved V genes explain less than half of the discrepancy, and the remainder lacks a known reason. V and J calls and clone size are as listed in that table; D and trimming were resolved from the DNA. The sample profile shows 150,000 or so clones; more than 85% of them were found once. Of the sample, around 2.5% is held by the ten largest clones.

As to this clone: Its target antigen remains unknown. Within one base of it there is no much larger clone, and no base qualities were kept.

The label giving this sample's time point can be read as: baseline before first vaccination. Samples from vaccinated people were obtained from the UK trials COV001 and COV002, which included a single-blind randomized controlled phase 2/3 trial of AZD1222 (ChAdOx1 nCoV-19) in healthy adults. For TCRbeta chain sequencing, PBMC samples were collected from trial participants at day 0 and at day 28 after the second dose. The CDR3 runs 16 residues from the cysteine to the phenylalanine. Solely the CDR3 DNA is kept, with 48 bases framed from the first base. As encoded in the germline V gene (reference sequence), CDR1 is LNHNV while CDR2 is YYDKDF. Trimming takes 1 base from V and 2 bases from J, and the germline ends sit 13 bases apart.

Here the chain combines TRBV15 and TRBJ2-3, with TRBD1 perhaps the D gene, on 6 matching bases. This sample comprised peripheral blood, obtained on day 0 of AZD1222 vaccination. The sequence derives from an adult in good health. In nucleotide form, the sequence is TGTGCCACCAGCAGAGGAGAGGGGGTTTACACAGATACGCAGTATTTT. Its protein is CATSRGEGVYTDTQYF.